The rows below give T cell receptor beta chains drawn from one sample of a study of vaccination and CD4 T cells after COVID-19. These receptors are not linked to any known antigen. TCRdb redid the calling of the PCR reads with MiXCR, one entry per CDR3 protein. The table has more than 13,000 distinct CDR3 sequences, roughly 37% seen once. Material for sequencing was CD4+ T cells from blood, cultured in vitro. These receptors were obtained from a human donor who had recovered from COVID-19. Each CDR3 is given with its conserved first and last residue. The D gene is left open where the match is weak. Clone size appears in some rows only: once, few, many, or a class for an expanded clone.

V	size	D	J	CDR3	DNA
TRBV20-1	-	-	TRBJ2-1	CSARLPAQLSNEQFF	TGCAGTGCACGGCTCCCGGCGCAACTAAGCAATGAGCAGTTCTTC
TRBV28	-	TRBD1	TRBJ1-4	CATYGTAREKLFF	TGTGCCACCTACGGGACAGCCAGAGAAAAACTGTTTTTT
TRBV20-1	-	TRBD2	TRBJ2-1	CSALAGSYNEQFF	TGCAGTGCACTAGCGGGCTCCTACAATGAGCAGTTCTTC
TRBV6-1	-	TRBD1	TRBJ1-6	CASSESIGQGNSPLHF	TGTGCCAGCAGTGAATCCATTGGACAGGGGAATTCACCCCTCCACTTT
TRBV29-1	-	-	TRBJ1-2	CSVHYQGDGYTF	TGCAGCGTTCACTATCAGGGTGACGGCTACACCTTC
TRBV21-1	-	-	TRBJ2-1	CASSKGTSVLEQFF	TGTGCCAGCAGCAAAGGGACTAGCGTTCTTGAGCAGTTCTTC
TRBV27	-	TRBD1	TRBJ2-5	CASSPRTGKQETQYF	TGTGCCAGCAGTCCCCGGACAGGGAAACAAGAGACCCAGTACTTC
TRBV20-1	few	-	TRBJ2-7	CSATLGGYEQYF	TGCAGTGCTACCCTCGGCGGCTACGAGCAGTACTTC
TRBV28	-	TRBD2	TRBJ2-3	CASSSSTSGTFTDTQYF	TGTGCCAGCAGCTCCTCGACTAGCGGGACATTCACAGATACGCAGTATTTT
TRBV6-1	few	-	TRBJ2-7	CASSEPAVLTFSDSSYEQYF	TGTGCCAGCAGTGAACCCGCGGTACTGACCTTTTCGGATAGCTCCTACGAGCAGTACTTC
TRBV20-1	-	-	TRBJ2-1	CRVGKYNEQFF	TGCAGGGTAGGGAAGTACAATGAGCAGTTCTTC
TRBV20-1	-	-	TRBJ2-1	CSANPGGVSGYNEQFF	TGCAGTGCTAACCCAGGTGGAGTGTCTGGCTACAATGAGCAGTTCTTC
TRBV28	-	-	TRBJ2-5	CASSPGGIQETQYF	TGTGCCAGCAGTCCCGGAGGAATCCAAGAGACCCAGTACTTC
TRBV28	-	-	TRBJ2-3	CASSSRITQGPDTQYF	TGTGCCAGCAGTTCAAGAATCACCCAGGGTCCAGATACGCAGTATTTT
TRBV12-3/TRBV12-4	-	TRBD2	TRBJ2-7	CASSFHTSGSSGQYF	TGTGCCAGCAGTTTTCACACTAGCGGGAGTTCGGGGCAGTACTTC
TRBV27	-	TRBD2	TRBJ2-1	CASSLLFTGTSYNEQFF	TGTGCCAGCAGTTTATTATTCACCGGGACTAGCTACAATGAGCAGTTCTTC
TRBV20-1	few	-	TRBJ2-7	CSARDYQATYEQYF	TGCAGTGCTAGAGATTACCAGGCTACCTACGAGCAGTACTTC
TRBV6-1	once	-	TRBJ1-3	CASRRQLSGNTIYF	TGTGCCAGCAGGAGACAACTCTCTGGAAACACCATATATTTT
TRBV19	-	-	TRBJ2-1	CASSPTGIGEQFF	TGTGCCAGTAGCCCAACAGGGATCGGTGAGCAGTTCTTC
TRBV21-1	few	-	TRBJ2-2	CASSLQYSGGNTGELFF	TGTGCCAGCAGCCTCCAATACAGCGGGGGGAACACCGGGGAGCTGTTTTTT
TRBV20-1	-	-	TRBJ2-7	CSAGTWASGAYEQYF	TGCAGTGCTGGGACATGGGCTAGCGGAGCCTACGAGCAGTACTTC
TRBV2	few	-	TRBJ1-2	CASIDPAKWGYTF	TGTGCCAGCATAGATCCAGCCAAATGGGGCTACACCTTC
TRBV7-7	-	TRBD2	TRBJ2-1	CASSLGLAGTNEQFF	TGTGCTAGCAGCTTGGGACTAGCGGGAACCAATGAGCAGTTCTTC
TRBV28	-	-	TRBJ1-5	CASSLTGAETQYFGPQHF	-
TRBV12-3/TRBV12-4	-	TRBD1	TRBJ1-2	CASSTRTGRIYGYTF	TGTGCCAGCAGTACCCGGACAGGGCGGATCTATGGCTACACCTTC
TRBV6-2/TRBV6-3	few	-	TRBJ1-5	CASSYSGVSNQPQHF	TGTGCCAGCAGTTACTCAGGGGTGAGCAATCAGCCCCAGCATTTT
TRBV2	few	-	TRBJ2-6	CASSEASRVAVLTF	TGTGCCAGCAGTGAAGCGTCCAGGGTAGCCGTCCTGACTTTC
TRBV10-3	-	-	TRBJ2-7	CAISEWSGASYEQYF	TGTGCCATCAGTGAGTGGAGTGGGGCTTCCTACGAGCAGTACTTC
TRBV5-4	-	-	TRBJ2-2	CASSPGAGTTGELFF	TGTGCCAGCAGCCCTGGCGCAGGTACCACCGGGGAGCTGTTTTTT
TRBV19	-	TRBD1	TRBJ1-5	CASRDREGNQPQHF	TGTGCCAGTCGGGACAGGGAAGGCAATCAGCCCCAGCATTTT
TRBV7-9	-	-	TRBJ2-1	CASMRDSYNEQFF	TGTGCCAGCATGAGGGACTCCTACAATGAGCAGTTCTTC
TRBV30	-	-	TRBJ1-6	CAWSANSPLHF	TGTGCCTGGAGTGCAAATTCACCCCTCCACTTT
TRBV2	few	-	TRBJ2-3	CASSDYQNTDTQYF	TGTGCCAGCAGTGATTACCAGAACACAGATACGCAGTATTTT
TRBV2	-	-	TRBJ2-4	CASSEGGAKNIQYF	TGTGCCAGCAGTGAAGGGGGAGCCAAAAACATTCAGTACTTC
TRBV7-2	-	TRBD2	TRBJ2-7	CASSLPGLAVYEQYF	TGTGCCAGCAGCTTACCGGGACTAGCGGTCTACGAGCAGTACTTC
TRBV6-1	-	TRBD1	TRBJ2-1	CASSQQGDEQFF	TGTGCCAGCAGTCAACAGGGGGATGAGCAGTTCTTC
TRBV30	-	-	TRBJ1-6	CAWRSFQRNSPLHF	TGTGCCTGGAGATCGTTTCAGCGTAATTCACCCCTCCACTTT
TRBV10-3	-	TRBD1	TRBJ1-1	CAISEQGAPDTEAFF	TGTGCCATCTCAGAACAGGGGGCGCCGGACACTGAAGCTTTCTTT
TRBV20-1	-	-	TRBJ2-1	CSARSPIEGEQFF	TGCAGTGCTAGATCCCCGATCGAGGGTGAGCAGTTCTTC
TRBV20-1	-	TRBD2	TRBJ2-7	CSALAGASYEQYF	TGCAGTGCTCTAGCGGGAGCCTCCTACGAGCAGTACTTC
TRBV6-5	-	TRBD2	TRBJ2-2	CASSYSLAGTPGELFF	TGTGCCAGCAGTTACTCTTTAGCGGGTACCCCCGGGGAGCTGTTTTTT
TRBV10-3	once	TRBD2	TRBJ2-7	CAISELSGAYEQYF	TGTGCCATCAGTGAGCTTAGCGGGGCCTACGAGCAGTACTTC
TRBV11-2	-	TRBD1	TRBJ2-6	CASSPGTGRPGANVLTF	TGTGCCAGCAGCCCAGGGACAGGGAGACCCGGGGCCAACGTCCTGACTTTC
TRBV5-1	-	-	TRBJ1-2	CASSLSTAHYGYTF	TGCGCCAGCAGCTTGAGTACAGCTCACTATGGCTACACCTTC
TRBV6-1	-	-	TRBJ1-6	CASSRKPGQGFNSPLHF	TGTGCCAGCAGTCGGAAGCCGGGGCAGGGTTTTAATTCACCCCTCCACTTT
TRBV6-5	medium-sized	-	TRBJ1-5	CASSYSGRVSNQPQHF	TGTGCCAGCAGTTACTCGGGGAGGGTTAGCAATCAGCCCCAGCATTTT
TRBV7-3	-	-	TRBJ1-5	CASSLTGGSNQPQHF	TGTGCCAGCAGCTTAACCGGAGGAAGCAATCAGCCCCAGCATTTT
TRBV28	-	-	TRBJ1-4	CASSFLPQEKLFF	TGTGCCAGCAGTTTCTTGCCGCAGGAAAAACTGTTTTTT
TRBV7-9	-	TRBD1	TRBJ1-2	CASSLGQGITYGYTF	TGTGCCAGCAGCTTGGGACAGGGGATAACTTATGGCTACACCTTC
TRBV4-3	-	TRBD2	TRBJ2-3	CASSQDLAGGPDTQYF	TGCGCCAGCAGCCAAGATTTAGCGGGAGGTCCAGATACGCAGTATTTT
TRBV21-1	-	-	TRBJ2-7	CASSSSGRACEQYF	TGTGCCAGCAGCAGTAGCGGGAGGGCCTGCGAGCAGTACTTC